This TCR beta chain comes out of a study of blood T cell repertoires in COVID-19. Study-wide background: Acute and convalescent COVID-19 specimens originated in the United States, Italy and Spain.

The V gene end was trimmed by 3 bases and the J gene end by 8 bases; junction bases not matched to a gene: 8. The CDR3 has 14 residues. Germline loops: CDR1 LNHNV, CDR2 YYDKDF (reference sequence). Profiled with immunoSEQ multiplex PCR; TCRdb holds only in-frame clones, not every one. The sample shows 400,000 to 500,000 clones, roughly 88% of them seen only once. What was sequenced was PBMCs or T cells enriched from blood (not recorded which). The sequence was collected from a woman aged 18-29 years who had been exposed to COVID-19. The chain recombines TRBV15 with TRBJ1-2, with TRBD1 identical over 8 bases. The CDR3 reads CATSRAGGAAGYTF. The CDR3 DNA follows: TGTGCCACCAGCAGGGCAGGGGGCGCGGCCGGCTACACCTTC.